These 14 T cell receptor beta chains originate from one sample sequenced in a study of blood T cell repertoires in COVID-19. The table came from immunoSEQ multiplex PCR; TCRdb's copy has only in-frame clones and leaves some out. The sample has about 190,000 clones; 84% are singletons. Sequenced: peripheral blood. These receptors all come from a woman in her seventies with active or convalescent COVID-19.

This chain uses TRBV7-3 with TRBJ2-1; tentatively, D is TRBD2 (5 bases). CDR1 and CDR2 (germline): SGHTA, FQGTGA. There are 15 residues in the CDR3. The V end lost 3 bases, the J end lost 5 bases, and 14 bases lay between the germline ends. DNA for the CDR3: TGTGCCAGCAGCTTGGACTCCAGCATAGACAATGAGCAGTTCTTC. It translates to CASSLDSSIDNEQFF.

The chain couples TRBV19 to TRBJ1-1; D is ambiguous. The CDR3 spans 15 residues. V was shortened by 5 bases and J by 1 base, with 14 bases between the two germline ends. CDR1 is LNHDA and CDR2 is SQIVND in the germline V gene (reference sequence). Written as DNA, the CDR3 is TGTGCCAGTAGTTCAGTAGGCGCGGGGAACACTGAAGCTTTCTTT. Residues: CASSSVGAGNTEAFF.

V and J are TRBV7-8 and TRBJ2-1; unclear D gene. The CDR3 loop spans 15 amino acids. Per germline, CDR1 SGHVS and CDR2 FQNEAQ. V lost 2 bases and J 7 bases, leaving 15 bases between the germline ends. The CDR3 region is CASSLIPGSGNEQFF. For the CDR3, the DNA is TGTGCCAGCAGCTTAATCCCAGGTTCAGGAAATGAGCAGTTCTTC. Looking up the rest from reference TRBV7-8 and TRBJ2-1 gives the full variable domain: GAGVSQSPRYKVAKRGQDVALRCDPISGHVSLFWYQQALGQGPEFLTYFQNEAQLDKSGLPSDRFFAERPEGSVSTLKIQRTQQEDSAVYLCASSLIPGSGNEQFFGPGTRLTVL.

V gene TRBV3-1 (or the pseudogene TRBV3-2) combines with J gene TRBJ1-1, with 9 bases fitting TRBD1. CDR3 length equals 16 residues. V shed 3 bases and J 5 bases; nucleotides not matched to a gene: 10. Germline CDR1 reads LGHDT; CDR2 reads YNNKEL (reference sequence). The CDR3 loop reads CASSQATGGPRTEAFF. CDR3 sequence (DNA): TGTGCCAGCAGCCAGGCTACAGGGGGCCCCCGAACTGAAGCTTTCTTT.

This clone was seen just once. The chain combines TRBV6-5 with TRBJ2-2, with 7 bases matching TRBD1. J lost 0 bases, V lost 6 bases, and 4 bases had no gene match. The germline V gene has CDR1 MNHEY and CDR2 SVGAGI. This CDR3 has 15 residues. CDR3 nucleotide sequence: TGTGCCAGCAGCAGGGACAGATCGAACACCGGGGAGCTGTTTTTT. It codes for CASSRDRSNTGELFF.

The chain employs TRBV19 and TRBJ2-2, with a possible D match to TRBD1 (6 bases). This CDR3 spans 15 amino acids. V was pared by 5 bases and J by 1 base, with 11 bases between. Germline loops: CDR1 LNHDA, CDR2 SQIVND (reference sequence). The DNA of the CDR3 is TGTGCCAGTAGTCTATCGGGACAGAACACCGGGGAGCTGTTTTTT. This translates into CASSLSGQNTGELFF.

This chain joins TRBV3-1 (or the pseudogene TRBV3-2) and TRBJ2-1; D uncertain. CDR3 length equals 12 residues. Germline V gives CDR1 LGHDT, CDR2 YNNKEL (reference sequence). The V end was cut by 4 bases, the J end by 9 bases, with 10 bases between. The CDR3 region is CASSPVSGEQFF. CDR3 nucleotide sequence: TGTGCCAGCAGCCCCGTCAGTGGTGAGCAGTTCTTC.

The chain couples TRBV29-1 to TRBJ2-5, with TRBD2 matching 11 bases. Germline V lookup: CDR1 SQVTM, CDR2 ANQGSEA. CDR3 size: 14 residues. V lost 6 bases and J lost 4; bases outside the gene matches: 7. The CDR3 DNA reads TGCAGCGTGACCTTAGCGGGAGGGAGAGAGACCCAGTACTTC. Translating gives CSVTLAGGRETQYF.

The chain couples TRBV6-6 to TRBJ2-7; 7 bases fit TRBD1. The germline gives CDR1 MNHNY, CDR2 SVGAGI (reference sequence). The CDR3 runs to 12 residues. Germline trimming cut 8 bases from V and 5 bases from J; bases unmatched to any gene: 6. CDR3: CASRGQTDEQYF. CDR3 sequence (DNA): TGTGCCAGCCGGGGACAGACAGACGAGCAGTACTTC.

The chain employs TRBV4-1 and TRBJ1-1; TRBD1 is a possible D gene (6 bases). V lost 3 bases and J lost 1, with 12 bases in between. Germline V lookup: CDR1 MGHRA, CDR2 YSYEKL. CDR3 length equals 15 residues. This chain's CDR3 is CASSQRGDKNTEAFF. CDR3 DNA: TGCGCCAGCAGCCAGAGAGGGGACAAGAACACTGAAGCTTTCTTT.

The chain recombines TRBV5-6 with TRBJ2-2; the D is unclear. From germline, CDR1 is SGHDT and CDR2 YYEEEE. The length of the CDR3 is 14 residues. V was clipped by 2 bases and J by 7 bases, with 12 bases between them. The CDR3 spells CASSFQVLHGELFF. CDR3 in DNA: TGTGCCAGCAGCTTCCAGGTCTTACACGGGGAGCTGTTTTTT.

This sequence joins TRBV28 and TRBJ1-4, with D possibly TRBD1 on 6 matching bases. Trimming took 3 bases from V and 7 from J, leaving 18 bases between them. CDR1 is MDHEN and CDR2 is SYDVKM in the germline V gene. This CDR3 comprises 16 residues. The CDR3 nucleotides read TGTGCCAGCAGTTTCGTGGGGGCACCCTGGGGTGAAAAACTGTTTTTT. Encoded protein: CASSFVGAPWGEKLFF. The full variable domain, with the rest looked up from reference TRBV28 and TRBJ1-4, is DVKVTQSSRYLVKRTGEKVFLECVQDMDHENMFWYRQDPGLGLRLIYFSYDVKMKEKGDIPEGYSVSREKKERFSLILESASTNQTSMYLCASSFVGAPWGEKLFFGSGTQLSVL.

The chain uses TRBV11-1 and TRBJ1-1; no definite D call. The CDR3 covers 14 residues. Germline values: CDR1 SGHAT, CDR2 FQDESV (reference sequence). Between the trimmed V and J ends, which lost 1 base and 4 bases, there was a span of 10 bases. The CDR3 DNA is TGTGCCAGCAGCTTAGTCCGTTTTAGCACTGAAGCTTTCTTT. This translates into CASSLVRFSTEAFF.

CDR3 DNA: TGTGCCAGCAGCTTAGCGGGAGGGGTTATAATTCCGTACGAGCAGTACTTC. Translating gives CASSLAGGVIIPYEQYF. This chain connects TRBV11-2 to TRBJ2-7; 8 bases align to TRBD2. Germline CDR1 SGHAT, CDR2 FQNNGV. This CDR3 is 17 amino acids long. After removal of 1 base from V and 4 bases from J, the junction contained 12 bases not matched to a gene.